This T cell receptor beta chain was recovered during a study of CXCR3-negative and CXCR3-positive naive CD8 T cells. Findings and limits, study-wide: Naive subsets expressed similar surface CD5; TRB CDR3 features served to infer TCR strength.

There are 17 residues in the CDR3. As for this clonotype: Antigen specificity is unknown.

TRB cDNA was prepared as libraries by UMI-labeled 5' RACE. TCRdb reprocessed the 5' RACE reads; each CDR3 protein has one entry and no DNA is given. The sample has some 61,000 distinct CDR3 sequences, and its top ten clones hold more than 3.5%. The receptor was derived from a human donor in good health. Some clones in this sample may be carry-over from other donors' samples. The chain is built from TRBV12-3 or TRBV12-4 and TRBJ2-3; TCRdb names TRBD2, which stays unverified in the absence of DNA. The sample comprised naive CXCR3- CD8+ T cells from blood. The sample's subset: CD45RO-CCR7+CD27+CD95- naive CD8+ T cells lacking CXCR3 (TNR3-). CDR3 loop: CASRDSGGAGGTDTQYF.